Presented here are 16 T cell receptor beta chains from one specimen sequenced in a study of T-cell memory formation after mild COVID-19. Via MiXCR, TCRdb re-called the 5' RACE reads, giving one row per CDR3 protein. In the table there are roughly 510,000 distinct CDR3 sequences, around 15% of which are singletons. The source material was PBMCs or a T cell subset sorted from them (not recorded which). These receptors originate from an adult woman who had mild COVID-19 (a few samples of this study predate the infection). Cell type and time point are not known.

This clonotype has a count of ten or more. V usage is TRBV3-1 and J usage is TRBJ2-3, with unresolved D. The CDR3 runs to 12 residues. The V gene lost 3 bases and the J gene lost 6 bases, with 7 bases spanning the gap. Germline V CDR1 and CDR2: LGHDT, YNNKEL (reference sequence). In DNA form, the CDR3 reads TGTGCCAGCAGCCAGGCAGTGGATACGCAGTATTTT. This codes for CASSQAVDTQYF.

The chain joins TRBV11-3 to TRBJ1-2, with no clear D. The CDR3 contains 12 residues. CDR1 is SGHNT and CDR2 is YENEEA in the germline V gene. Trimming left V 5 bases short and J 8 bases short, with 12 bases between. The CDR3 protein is CASSQVGQGYTF. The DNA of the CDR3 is TGTGCCAGCAGCCAAGTTGGGCAAGGCTACACCTTC.

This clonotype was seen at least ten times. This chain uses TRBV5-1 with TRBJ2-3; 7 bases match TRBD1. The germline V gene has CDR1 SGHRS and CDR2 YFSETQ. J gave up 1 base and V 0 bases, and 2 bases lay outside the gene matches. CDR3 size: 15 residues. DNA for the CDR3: TGCGCCAGCAGCTTGGCCGGGACAGGCACAGATACGCAGTATTTT. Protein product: CASSLAGTGTDTQYF.

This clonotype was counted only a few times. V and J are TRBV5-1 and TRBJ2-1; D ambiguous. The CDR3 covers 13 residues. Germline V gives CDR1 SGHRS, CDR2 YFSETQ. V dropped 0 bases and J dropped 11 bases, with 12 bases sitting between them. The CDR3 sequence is CASSLEPAAKQFF. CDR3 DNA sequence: TGCGCCAGCAGCTTGGAGCCGGCTGCAAAGCAGTTCTTC.

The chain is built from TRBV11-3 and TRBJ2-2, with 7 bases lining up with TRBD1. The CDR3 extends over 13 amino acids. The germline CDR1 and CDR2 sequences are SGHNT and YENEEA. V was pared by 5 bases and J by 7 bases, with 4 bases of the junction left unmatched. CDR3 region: CASSPRGNGELFF. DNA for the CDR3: TGTGCCAGCAGCCCCAGGGGGAACGGGGAGCTGTTTTTT. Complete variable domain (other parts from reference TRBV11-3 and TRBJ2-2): EAGVVQSPRYKIIEKKQPVAFWCNPISGHNTLYWYLQNLGQGPELLIRYENEEAVDDSQLPKDRFSAERLKGVDSTLKIQPAELGDSAVYLCASSPRGNGELFFGEGSRLTVL.

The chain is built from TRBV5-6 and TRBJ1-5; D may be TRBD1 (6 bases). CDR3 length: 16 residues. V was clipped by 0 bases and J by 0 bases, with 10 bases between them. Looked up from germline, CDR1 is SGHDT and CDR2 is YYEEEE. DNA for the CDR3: TGTGCCAGCAGCTTGGCAGGGACAAATAGCAATCAGCCCCAGCATTTT. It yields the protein CASSLAGTNSNQPQHF.

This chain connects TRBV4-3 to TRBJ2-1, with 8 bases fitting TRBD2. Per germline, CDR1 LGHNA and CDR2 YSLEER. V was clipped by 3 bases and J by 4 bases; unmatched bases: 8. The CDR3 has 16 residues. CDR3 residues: CASSQETLAGYNEQFF. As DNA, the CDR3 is TGCGCCAGCAGCCAGGAGACTCTAGCGGGTTACAATGAGCAGTTCTTC.

CDR3 bases: TGCGCCAGCAGCCTCAACGGGGACCTCTCCTACGAGCAGTACTTC. This sequence encodes CASSLNGDLSYEQYF. This chain joins TRBV5-1 and TRBJ2-7; D may be TRBD1 or TRBD2 (5 bases each). CDR3 length: 15 amino acids. V was shortened by 4 bases and J by 0 bases, with 14 bases between the two germline ends. Germline lookup yields CDR1 SGHRS and CDR2 YFSETQ.

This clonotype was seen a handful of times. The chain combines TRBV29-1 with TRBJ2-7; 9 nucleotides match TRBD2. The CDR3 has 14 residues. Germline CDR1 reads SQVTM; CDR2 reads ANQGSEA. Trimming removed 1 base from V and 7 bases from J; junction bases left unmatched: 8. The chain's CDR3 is CSVEGSGSRWEQYF. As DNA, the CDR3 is TGCAGCGTTGAAGGTAGCGGGAGCCGGTGGGAGCAGTACTTC.

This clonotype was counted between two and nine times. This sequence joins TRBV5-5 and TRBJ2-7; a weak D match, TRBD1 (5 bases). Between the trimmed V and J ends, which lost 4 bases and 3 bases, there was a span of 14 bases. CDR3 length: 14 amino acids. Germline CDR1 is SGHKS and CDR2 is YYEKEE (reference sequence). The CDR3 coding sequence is TGTGCCAGCAGCGAAGAAGGGGTTCACTACGAGCAGTACTTC. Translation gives CASSEEGVHYEQYF.

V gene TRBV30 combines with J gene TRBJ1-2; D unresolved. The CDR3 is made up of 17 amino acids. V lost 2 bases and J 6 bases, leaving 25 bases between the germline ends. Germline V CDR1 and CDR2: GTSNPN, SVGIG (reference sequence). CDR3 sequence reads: CAWSTPLQPSREHGYTF. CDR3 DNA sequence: TGTGCCTGGAGTACACCCCTCCAACCCTCACGGGAACATGGCTACACCTTC.

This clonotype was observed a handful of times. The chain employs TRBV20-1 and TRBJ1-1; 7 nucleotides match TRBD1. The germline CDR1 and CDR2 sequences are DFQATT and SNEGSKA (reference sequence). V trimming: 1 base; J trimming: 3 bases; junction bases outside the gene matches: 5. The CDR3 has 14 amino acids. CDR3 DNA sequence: TGCAGTGCTAGAGCAACAGGGGATCACACTGAAGCTTTCTTT. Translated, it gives CSARATGDHTEAFF.

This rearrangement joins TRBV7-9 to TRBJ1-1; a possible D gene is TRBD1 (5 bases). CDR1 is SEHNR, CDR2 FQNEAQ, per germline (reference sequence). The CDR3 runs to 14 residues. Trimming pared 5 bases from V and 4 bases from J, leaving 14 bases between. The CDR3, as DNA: TGTGCCAGCAGCCCACAGGTTGACTCCACTGAAGCTTTCTTT. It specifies CASSPQVDSTEAFF. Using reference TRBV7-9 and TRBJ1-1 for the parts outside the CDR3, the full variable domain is DTGVSQNPRHKITKRGQNVTFRCDPISEHNRLYWYRQTLGQGPEFLTYFQNEAQLEKSRLLSDRFSAERPKGSFSTLEIQRTEQGDSAMYLCASSPQVDSTEAFFGQGTRLTVV.

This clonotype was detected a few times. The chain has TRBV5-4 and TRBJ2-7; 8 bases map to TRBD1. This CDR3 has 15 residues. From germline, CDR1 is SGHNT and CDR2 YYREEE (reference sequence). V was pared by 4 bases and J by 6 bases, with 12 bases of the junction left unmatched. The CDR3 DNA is TGTGCCAGCAGCCAAGAACAGGGGGGCCTAGCCGAGCAGTACTTC. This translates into CASSQEQGGLAEQYF. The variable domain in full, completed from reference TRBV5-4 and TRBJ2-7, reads ETGVTQSPTHLIKTRGQQVTLRCSSQSGHNTVSWYQQALGQGPQFIFQYYREEENGRGNFPPRFSGLQFPNYSSELNVNALELDDSALYLCASSQEQGGLAEQYFGPGTRLTVT.

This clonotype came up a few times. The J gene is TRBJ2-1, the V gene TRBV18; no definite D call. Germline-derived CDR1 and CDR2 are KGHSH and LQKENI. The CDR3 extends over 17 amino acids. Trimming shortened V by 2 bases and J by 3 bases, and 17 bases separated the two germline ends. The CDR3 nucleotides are TGTGCCAGCTCACCAGACCAGGAAATATACCTCTACAATGAGCAGTTCTTC. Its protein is CASSPDQEIYLYNEQFF. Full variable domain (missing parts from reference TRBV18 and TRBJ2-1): NAGVMQNPRHLVRRRGQEARLRCSPMKGHSHVYWYRQLPEEGLKFMVYLQKENIIDESGMPKERFSAEFPKEGPSILRIQQVVRGDSAAYFCASSPDQEIYLYNEQFFGPGTRLTVL.

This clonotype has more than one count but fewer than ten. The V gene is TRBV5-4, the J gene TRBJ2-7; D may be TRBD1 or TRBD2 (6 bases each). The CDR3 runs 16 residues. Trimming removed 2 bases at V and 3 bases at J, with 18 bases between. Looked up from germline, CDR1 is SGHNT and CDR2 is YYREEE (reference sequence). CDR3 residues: CASSFGEVTGDYEQYF. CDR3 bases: TGTGCCAGCAGCTTTGGGGAGGTGACAGGCGACTACGAGCAGTACTTC. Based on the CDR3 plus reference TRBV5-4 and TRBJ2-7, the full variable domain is ETGVTQSPTHLIKTRGQQVTLRCSSQSGHNTVSWYQQALGQGPQFIFQYYREEENGRGNFPPRFSGLQFPNYSSELNVNALELDDSALYLCASSFGEVTGDYEQYFGPGTRLTVT.